The clone carrying this T cell receptor (beta chain) was counted a few times. Its antigen remains unidentified. Repertoires were generated with immunoSEQ multiplex PCR, while TCRdb's copy carries only in-frame clones and drops some. The sample includes over 45,000 clones, approximately 80% of them seen just once. The sample belongs to a study of T cells in localized non-small cell lung cancer. CDR1 is MDHEN, CDR2 SYDVKM, per germline. This CDR3 comprises 16 residues. Unmatched junction bases numbered 8, after V lost 4 bases and J lost 5 bases. Study findings and constraints: Tumor showed lower T cell clonality than uninvolved adjacent lung, where it was highest. Among the top 100 tumor clones, a median about 57 appeared in adjacent lung. Heterogeneity within the tumor remains possible, as just one region underwent sequencing.

This TCR was recovered from a man aged 35-75 years with stage I squamous cell lung carcinoma. Sequencing used peripheral blood, obtained before any cancer treatment. The chain uses TRBV28 and TRBJ2-1, with TRBD1 identical over 10 bases. The chain's CDR3 is CASSSPGTGADNEQFF. The DNA of the CDR3 is TGTGCCAGCAGTTCTCCCGGGACAGGGGCCGACAATGAGCAGTTCTTC.